The TCR beta chain described here comes from a study of blood T cell repertoires in COVID-19 (dated by TCRdb to 2018 to 2020). Concerning the study at large: Samples covering the acute and convalescent phases of COVID-19 were provided by collaborators in the United States, Italy and Spain. The repertoires were released in a freely available public database intended as a resource for research on the immune response to SARS-CoV-2. HLA class I and class II types, where available, came from metadata supplied by the sample provider rather than from assay-based typing. Deeply sampled blood TCRbeta repertoires from subjects exposed to, actively infected with, or recovered from COVID-19 were included in the dataset. Sample metadata almost always included a de-identified subject ID, COVID-19 status, age in years and sex. The material from the prospective study consisted of cDNA or gDNA derived from T cells, B-cell-depleted T cells, or PBMCs. Samples were obtained from the ongoing ImmuneRACE study (first 160 participants) and from some 1,200 subjects provided by 6 global collaborators. Summary of the overall study and its limitations: Clinical and demographic metadata were provided uncurated, with the amount varying by source and participant.

To note about this clone: It has no known antigen specificity. No base-level quality is on record; no much larger clone is a single base apart.

The germline V gene (reference sequence) gives CDR1 as SGHNT and CDR2 as YYREEE. The CDR3 holds 14 amino acids from the cysteine to the phenylalanine. Only CDR3 DNA is held: 42 bases, read in frame from base 1. V was cut back by 5 bases and J by 6 bases, leaving a gap of 16 bases between them. TCRbeta CDR3 regions were amplified from genomic DNA using the immunoSEQ Assay, a bias-controlled multiplex PCR. The authors processed their data as follows. The number of nucleated cells in each sample was estimated from the amplification of reference gene primers within the assay. To quantify the absolute abundance of each unique TCRbeta CDR3 rearrangement, sequence reads were collapsed and filtered. Productive Simpson clonality was computed per sample as the square root of Simpson's diversity index over productive rearrangements. This is the immuneACCESS table as TCRdb keeps it, with only in-frame sequences that have V and J called. A part of the clones is gone; compared with another copy, unresolved V genes explain less than half, and the rest is unexplained. V and J calls and clone size are as listed in that table; D and trimming were resolved from the DNA. The sample contains about 250,000 clones, 65% to 85% of them found a single time. Jointly, the top ten make up 1.5% of the sample.

Another Seattle source contributed samples from volunteer blood donors who had recovered from COVID-19. The collaborating institutions used their own protocols to collect whole blood in K2EDTA tubes. For TCRbeta analysis, collaborators shipped samples as frozen whole blood, isolated PBMCs, or DNA extracted from either of those sample types. The chain is encoded by TRBV5-4 joined to TRBJ2-3; no D gene is confidently identified. This sequence was found in a woman in her thirties or forties who had recovered from COVID-19. What was sequenced was peripheral blood. The DNA sequence is TGTGCCAGCAGTTCCCAGGCAGGTGACGATACGCAGTATTTT. It encodes CASSSQAGDDTQYF.